The entry below gives a single T cell receptor beta chain sequence along with its context. Authors' methods: By means of reference gene primer amplification, nucleated cell counts were estimated. TCRdb's table, derived via immunoSEQ multiplex PCR, lists solely in-frame clones and lacks some. V, J and clone size reflect that table, while D and trimming were determined from the DNA. This table has approximately 350,000 clones, more than 70% appearing once. These data are taken from a study of blood T cell repertoires in COVID-19. Study details: Sample material is recorded as cDNA or gDNA derived from T cells, B-cell-depleted T cells, or PBMCs.

Sequencing input: peripheral blood. This clonotype was sampled from a man aged 30-40 years with active or convalescent COVID-19.

The CDR3 coding sequence is TGTGCCACCCGTCTTGAAGGACAGGGGTCCTACGAGCAGTACTTC. Residues: CATRLEGQGSYEQYF. This sequence joins TRBV6-5 and TRBJ2-7; TRBD1 matches at 9 bases. The germline V gene has CDR1 MNHEY and CDR2 SVGAGI. This CDR3 contains 15 residues. Losses at the gene ends were 10 bases for V and 1 base for J; bases not matched to a gene: 11.